Below, 6 T cell receptor beta chains from the same sample are listed, as sequenced in a study of shared T cell receptors in the human thymus. Repertoires were generated with immunoSEQ multiplex PCR, while TCRdb's copy carries only in-frame clones and drops some. The table lists about 400,000 clones, roughly 94% of them singletons, with approximately 0.018% in the top ten. Sequencing was performed on thymocytes. All receptors come from a human donor.

The chain recombines TRBV27 with TRBJ2-7; perhaps TRBD1 as D (6 bases). V was shortened by 6 bases and J by 1 base, with 10 bases between the two germline ends. Per germline, CDR1 MNHEY and CDR2 SMNVEV (reference sequence). The CDR3 sequence is 13 residues long. The chain's CDR3 is CASRWTESYEQYF. In DNA, the CDR3 is TGTGCCAGCAGGTGGACAGAGTCCTACGAGCAGTACTTC.

The chain carries TRBV19 and TRBJ2-1; TRBD2 is a possible D gene (5 bases). V was pared by 3 bases and J by 9 bases, with 15 bases between. This CDR3 region has 14 residues. Germline CDR1 is LNHDA and CDR2 is SQIVND (reference sequence). The CDR3 DNA reads as TGTGCCAGTAGTATTCTAGCTTCCCCTGGTGAGCAGTTCTTC. Its protein is CASSILASPGEQFF.

This rearrangement joins TRBV29-1 to TRBJ2-6; no firm D call. Germline values: CDR1 SQVTM, CDR2 ANQGSEA. Between the trimmed V and J ends, which lost 5 bases and 0 bases, there was a span of 26 bases. The CDR3 consists of 20 residues. CDR3 coding DNA: TGCAGCGTTCTATCCGAATTTCCGGGTGATATCCTCTCTGGGGCCAACGTCCTGACTTTC. Translation: CSVLSEFPGDILSGANVLTF.

V and J are TRBV19 and TRBJ2-1; D is unclear. The CDR3 is 15 amino acids. Germline lookup yields CDR1 LNHDA and CDR2 SQIVND (reference sequence). The ends were cut back, 7 bases at V and 4 bases at J, with 17 bases in the middle. The CDR3 loop is CASTRAIGRYNEQFF. For the CDR3, the DNA is TGTGCCAGTACCAGAGCAATCGGACGTTACAATGAGCAGTTCTTC.

The sample holds one count of this clone. V gene TRBV7-2 combines with J gene TRBJ2-5, with unresolved D. The V and J ends lost 3 bases and 4 bases respectively, with 6 bases between them. Germline values: CDR1 SGHTA, CDR2 FQGNSA. The CDR3 has 12 amino acids. The CDR3 here is CASSLAIETQYF. The CDR3 DNA sequence: TGTGCCAGCAGCTTGGCGATAGAGACCCAGTACTTC.

The CDR3 bases are TGTGCCAGCAGTGTGCACAGGGGACCACAAGAGACCCAGTACTTC. This codes for CASSVHRGPQETQYF. The chain couples TRBV27 to TRBJ2-5, with 7 bases identical to TRBD1. This CDR3 contains 15 residues. V trimming: 5 bases; J trimming: 2 bases; junction bases outside the gene matches: 8. Germline loops: CDR1 MNHEY, CDR2 SMNVEV (reference sequence).